These T cell receptor beta chains were read from a single sample in a study of graft-versus-host responses after intestinal transplantation. Data came from immunoSEQ multiplex PCR; TCRdb stores just in-frame clones and leaves some out. The table lists 13,000 to 15,000 clones, roughly two fifths of them singletons. The sequenced sample was alloreactive CD4+ T cells from a mixed lymphocyte reaction culture, obtained before intestinal transplant. The receptors here all came from a human patient who received an intestinal transplant. Both conserved end residues are part of each CDR3. D genes are given only for firm matches. Not every row has a clone size; where given, it reads once, few, many or a size class.

16,TRBJ2-3,TRBV10-3,.,TRBD2,CAIRETSGGRGDTQYF,TGTGCCATCAGAGAGACTAGCGGGGGAAGAGGAGATACGCAGTATTTT
18,TRBJ2-7,TRBV7-2,.,TRBD2,CASSPSERQRGALYEQYF,TGTGCCAGCAGCCCTAGCGAGAGACAGCGGGGGGCCCTCTACGAGCAGTACTTC
12,TRBJ1-5,TRBV6-1,medium-sized,.,CASSVGGPPQHF,TGTGCCAGCAGCGTGGGAGGGCCGCCCCAGCATTTT
15,TRBJ1-5,TRBV7-4,.,.,CASSHTAGEDQPQHF,TGTGCCAGCAGCCATACGGCGGGAGAGGATCAGCCCCAGCATTTT
15,TRBJ2-7,TRBV7-2,few,TRBD1,CASSPRPTGTHEQYF,TGTGCCAGCAGCCCTAGACCGACAGGGACCCACGAGCAGTACTTC
13,TRBJ2-3,TRBV10-1,few,TRBD2,CASSSGGPDTQYF,TGCGCCAGCAGTAGCGGGGGGCCAGATACGCAGTATTTT
14,TRBJ1-2,TRBV9,.,TRBD1,CASSVGQGLYGYTF,TGTGCCAGCAGCGTAGGACAGGGCCTCTATGGCTACACCTTC
15,TRBJ1-2,TRBV5-1,.,.,CASSPGGANQEGYTF,TGCGCCAGCAGCCCCGGGGGGGCAAACCAAGAGGGCTACACCTTC
15,TRBJ1-1,TRBV28,few,TRBD1,CASSLGGAGGTEAFF,TGTGCCAGCAGCCTAGGGGGCGCAGGGGGCACTGAAGCTTTCTTT
16,TRBJ1-6,TRBV7-2,few,TRBD1,CASSSWDSGYNSPLHF,TGTGCCAGCAGCTCCTGGGACAGCGGCTATAATTCACCCCTCCACTTT
16,TRBJ2-1,TRBV11-2,few,.,CASSLATGRSYNEQFF,TGTGCCAGCAGCTTAGCTACAGGTAGATCCTACAATGAGCAGTTCTTC
14,TRBJ1-4,TRBV7-8,few,.,CASSGQLRNEKLFF,TGTGCCAGCAGCGGACAGCTCCGGAATGAAAAACTGTTTTTT
15,TRBJ2-3,TRBV6-5,.,TRBD2,CASSYGTSVTDTQYF,TGTGCCAGCAGTTACGGGACTAGCGTCACAGATACGCAGTATTTT
15,TRBJ2-7,TRBV4-3,few,.,CASSQQGARPYEQYF,TGCGCCAGCAGCCAGCAAGGGGCCAGGCCCTACGAGCAGTACTTC
14,TRBJ1-1,TRBV19,.,TRBD1,CASTGGQVNTEAFF,TGTGCCAGTACTGGGGGACAGGTGAACACTGAAGCTTTCTTT
11,TRBJ1-4,TRBV2,.,.,CASSQVEKLFF,TGTGCCAGCAGCCAGGTGGAAAAACTGTTTTTT
15,TRBJ2-7,TRBV19,few,TRBD1,CASSKTGTGQDEQYF,TGTGCCAGTAGTAAGACCGGGACAGGACAAGACGAGCAGTACTTC
13,TRBJ1-2,TRBV28,few,.,CASSLNGGRGYTF,TGTGCCAGCAGTCTTAATGGAGGTCGGGGCTACACCTTC
15,TRBJ1-2,TRBV5-1,.,.,CASIGSPAGDYGYTF,TGCGCCAGCATTGGTAGCCCTGCAGGGGACTATGGCTACACCTTC
14,TRBJ2-1,TRBV7-9,.,TRBD2,CASSLGSGVDEQFF,TGTGCCAGCAGCTTAGGTAGCGGGGTAGATGAGCAGTTCTTC
13,TRBJ1-2,TRBV29-1,.,.,CSVSDSDNYGYTF,TGCAGCGTTTCCGACAGCGATAACTATGGCTACACCTTC
14,TRBJ1-2,TRBV7-9,.,TRBD1,CASSWQGDGYGYTF,TGTGCCAGCAGCTGGCAGGGGGATGGCTATGGCTACACCTTC
15,TRBJ2-7,TRBV7-2,few,.,CASSPQGILVYEQYF,TGTGCCAGCAGCCCACAGGGCATACTCGTCTACGAGCAGTACTTC
14,TRBJ2-2,TRBV7-6,few,TRBD1,CASSSRQGAGELFF,TGTGCCAGCAGCTCTCGACAGGGCGCCGGGGAGCTGTTTTTT
14,TRBJ2-7,TRBV6-5,.,TRBD1,CASSPGQGVYEQYF,TGTGCCAGCAGTCCGGGACAGGGGGTTTACGAGCAGTACTTC
16,TRBJ2-7,TRBV7-2,few,TRBD1,CASSPPGAQGQYEQYF,TGTGCCAGCAGTCCCCCCGGTGCACAGGGGCAATACGAGCAGTACTTC
15,TRBJ1-1,TRBV6-1,medium-sized,TRBD1,CASGRGPWSLSEAFF,TGTGCCAGCGGCAGGGGGCCCTGGTCTTTAAGTGAAGCTTTCTTT
16,TRBJ1-5,TRBV19,few,TRBD1,CASSVLRGPSNQPQHF,TGTGCCAGTAGTGTCCTCAGGGGGCCCAGCAATCAGCCCCAGCATTTT
13,TRBJ2-7,TRBV7-6,few,.,CASSPGAGKEQYF,TGTGCCAGCAGCCCCGGGGCGGGGAAAGAGCAGTACTTC
14,TRBJ2-2,TRBV30,.,.,CAWRLASDTGELFF,TGTGCCTGGAGGCTCGCTAGCGACACCGGGGAGCTGTTTTTT
16,TRBJ2-2,TRBV29-1,.,TRBD1,CSVEDRGTGNTGELFF,TGCAGCGTTGAAGATCGGGGGACAGGGAACACCGGGGAGCTGTTTTTT
14,TRBJ1-1,TRBV29-1,few,TRBD1,CSVEGGQPYTEAFF,TGCAGCGTTGAAGGGGGACAGCCTTACACTGAAGCTTTCTTT
14,TRBJ1-5,TRBV2,.,TRBD1,CASSLQGVNQPQHF,TGTGCCAGCAGCCTACAGGGGGTCAATCAGCCCCAGCATTTT
14,TRBJ2-7,TRBV6-6,.,.,CASSYSKQNNEQYF,TGTGCCAGCAGTTACTCGAAACAGAATAACGAGCAGTACTTC
16,TRBJ1-3,TRBV18,few,.,CASSPQRTVFGNTIYF,TGTGCCAGCTCACCACAACGGACAGTATTTGGAAACACCATATATTTT
15,TRBJ1-1,TRBV18,few,TRBD1,CASSPRQGGETEAFF,TGTGCCAGCTCACCGAGACAGGGCGGCGAGACTGAAGCTTTCTTT
14,TRBJ1-1,TRBV6-1,once,TRBD1,CASSYGTEYTEAFF,TGTGCCAGCAGCTACGGGACAGAGTACACTGAAGCTTTCTTT
16,TRBJ1-1,TRBV19,.,.,CASSTREQGIIAEAFF,TGTGCCAGTAGTACGAGGGAACAGGGAATCATAGCTGAAGCTTTCTTT
16,TRBJ2-7,TRBV5-1,medium-sized,TRBD2,CASSRANLAGVYEQYF,TGCGCCAGCAGCCGGGCGAATCTAGCGGGGGTTTACGAGCAGTACTTC
14,TRBJ2-7,TRBV6-5,medium-sized,.,CASSYSEGSYEQYF,TGTGCCAGCAGTTACTCGGAGGGCTCCTACGAGCAGTACTTC
14,TRBJ2-5,TRBV5-1,.,TRBD2,CASSSGLAWETQYF,TGCGCCAGCAGCTCCGGACTAGCGTGGGAGACCCAGTACTTC
16,TRBJ2-3,TRBV18,.,.,CASSPPGGPGTDTQYF,TGTGCCAGCTCACCACCCGGGGGGCCAGGCACAGATACGCAGTATTTT
16,TRBJ1-2,TRBV7-2,.,.,CASSPDVGGLRNGYTF,TGTGCCAGCAGCCCGGATGTGGGGGGGCTAAGGAATGGCTACACCTTC
17,TRBJ2-6,TRBV4-3,few,.,CASSQVAALSGANVLTF,TGCGCCAGCAGCCAAGTAGCAGCGCTCTCTGGGGCCAACGTCCTGACTTTC
13,TRBJ2-6,TRBV7-2,once,.,CASRGSGANVLTF,TGTGCCAGCAGAGGGAGCGGGGCCAACGTCCTGACTTTC
13,TRBJ1-5,TRBV11-2,.,.,CASSALTHQPQHF,TGTGCCAGCAGCGCCCTAACCCATCAGCCCCAGCATTTT
11,TRBJ1-3,TRBV6-1,.,.,CASSDRGILYF,TGTGCCAGCAGCGATAGGGGGATCCTATATTTT
15,TRBJ2-7,TRBV7-8,few,.,CASRSQDSSSYEQYF,TGTGCCAGCAGGTCACAGGATTCAAGCTCCTACGAGCAGTACTTC
16,TRBJ2-7,TRBV15,.,TRBD1,CATSRVRTGQGHEQYF,TGTGCCACCAGCAGAGTTAGAACGGGACAGGGGCACGAGCAGTACTTC
14,TRBJ1-3,TRBV18,.,.,CASSPGTSGTTIYF,TGTGCCAGCTCACCAGGGACATCGGGAACCACCATATATTTT
16,TRBJ1-2,TRBV7-2,.,.,CASSLAGSPFGYGYTF,TGTGCCAGCAGCTTAGCGGGCAGCCCTTTTGGCTATGGCTACACCTTC
16,TRBJ1-4,TRBV6-5,few,TRBD1,CASSYTGGAGGEKLFF,TGTGCCAGCAGTTACACAGGGGGCGCGGGAGGTGAAAAACTGTTTTTT
14,TRBJ2-2,TRBV9,.,.,CASSVALNTGELFF,TGTGCCAGCAGCGTAGCTCTGAACACCGGGGAGCTGTTTTTT